This entry describes one T cell receptor (beta chain). This sample is drawn from a study of T-cell reconstitution after alpha-beta-depleted transplantation in children. The CDR3 is 12 residues long. Germline V gives CDR1 WSHSY, CDR2 SAAADI. V gave up 7 bases and J gave up 11 bases, with 17 bases separating them. Unique molecular identifiers were used to barcode this TCRbeta library. TCRdb reanalysed the PCR reads using MiXCR and keeps one entry per CDR3 protein. The sample comprises some 500,000 distinct CDR3 sequences, around 18% of which are singletons, and approximately 3% rests with the top ten. The sequence came from a human donor who donated a stem cell graft to a child with acute lymphoblastic leukemia. Sequenced material: PBMCs from the stem cell graft donor, taken from the stem cell graft. This chain connects TRBV10-2 to TRBJ1-1; D gene uncertain. The CDR3 sequence is CASKDSQIQAFF. The CDR3 DNA reads as TGCGCCAGCAAAGACTCCCAAATTCAGGCTTTCTTT.